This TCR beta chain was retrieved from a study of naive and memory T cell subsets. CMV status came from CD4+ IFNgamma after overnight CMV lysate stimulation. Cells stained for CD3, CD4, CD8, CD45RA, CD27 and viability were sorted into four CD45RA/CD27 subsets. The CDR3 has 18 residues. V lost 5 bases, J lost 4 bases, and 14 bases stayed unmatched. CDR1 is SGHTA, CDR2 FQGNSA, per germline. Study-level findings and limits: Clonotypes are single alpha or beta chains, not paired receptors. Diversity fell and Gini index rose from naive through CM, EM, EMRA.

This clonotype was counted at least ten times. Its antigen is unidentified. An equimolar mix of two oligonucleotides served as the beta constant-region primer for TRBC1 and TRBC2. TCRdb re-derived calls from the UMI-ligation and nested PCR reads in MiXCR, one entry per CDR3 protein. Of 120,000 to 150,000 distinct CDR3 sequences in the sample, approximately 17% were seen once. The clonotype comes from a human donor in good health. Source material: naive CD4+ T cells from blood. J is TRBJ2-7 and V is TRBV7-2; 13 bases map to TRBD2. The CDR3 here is CASSPTHGLAGVFYEQYF. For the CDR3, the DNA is TGTGCCAGCAGCCCCACTCATGGACTAGCGGGAGTATTTTACGAGCAGTACTTC.